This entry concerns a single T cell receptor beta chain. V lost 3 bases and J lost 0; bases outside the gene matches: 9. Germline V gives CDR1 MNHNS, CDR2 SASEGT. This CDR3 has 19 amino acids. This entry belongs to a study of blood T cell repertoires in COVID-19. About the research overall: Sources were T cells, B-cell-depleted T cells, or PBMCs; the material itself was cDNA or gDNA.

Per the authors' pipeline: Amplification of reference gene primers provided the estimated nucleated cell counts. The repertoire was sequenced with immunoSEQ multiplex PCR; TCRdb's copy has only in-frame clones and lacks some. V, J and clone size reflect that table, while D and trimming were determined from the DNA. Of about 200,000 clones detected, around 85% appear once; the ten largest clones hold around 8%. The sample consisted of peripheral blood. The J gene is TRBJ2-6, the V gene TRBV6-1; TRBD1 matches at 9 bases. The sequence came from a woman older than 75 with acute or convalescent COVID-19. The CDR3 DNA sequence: TGTGCCAGCAGTGATCCCTGGACAGGGGCCGTCTCTGGGGCCAACGTCCTGACTTTC. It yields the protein CASSDPWTGAVSGANVLTF.